The 18 T cell receptor beta chains below all came from one sample that was sequenced in a study of shared clonotypes between healthy human individuals. The naive CD8 population came from CD45RO-negative cells selected for CCR7, without terminally differentiated effector memory CD45RA+ cells. TCRdb's table, derived via immunoSEQ multiplex PCR, lists solely in-frame clones and lacks some. This repertoire shows about 870,000 clones, 80% to 95% found once; its top ten account for around 24%. The source material was naive CD8+ T cells sorted from blood. The origin of the receptors is a young man in good health.

J is TRBJ2-7 and V is TRBV11-2, with 7 bases fitting TRBD1. This CDR3 contains 17 residues. V lost 5 bases, J lost 2 bases, and 15 bases stayed unmatched. Germline CDR1 and CDR2: SGHAT and FQNNGV. CDR3 amino acids: CASSARVSGTVTYEQYF. In DNA form, the CDR3 reads TGTGCCAGCAGCGCGCGTGTTTCGGGGACAGTTACCTACGAGCAGTACTTC. The full variable domain, with the rest looked up from reference TRBV11-2 and TRBJ2-7, is EAGVAQSPRYKIIEKRQSVAFWCNPISGHATLYWYQQILGQGPKLLIQFQNNGVVDDSQLPKDRFSAERLKGVDSTLKIQPAKLEDSAVYLCASSARVSGTVTYEQYFGPGTRLTVT.

On this clone itself: The sample contains more than one DNA sequence encoding this CDR3. The rearrangement joins TRBV27 to TRBJ2-1, with a possible D match to TRBD2 (5 bases). The CDR3 is made up of 13 amino acids. Germline V gene lookup returns CDR1 MNHEY and CDR2 SMNVEV (reference sequence). Trimming removed 0 bases at V and 6 bases at J, with 6 bases between. The CDR3 loop reads CASSLSSGNEQFF. The CDR3, as DNA: TGTGCCAGCAGTTTATCGAGCGGCAATGAGCAGTTCTTC.

The chain employs TRBV7-9 and TRBJ2-1; D is perhaps TRBD1 or TRBD2 (5 bases each). Germline V gene data show CDR1 as SEHNR and CDR2 as FQNEAQ (reference sequence). The ends were cut back, 4 bases at V and 10 bases at J, with 20 bases in the middle. The CDR3 is 15 amino acids. CDR3 bases: TGTGCCAGCAGCTCCCCCACCCGGGGCGCGGGCGAGCAGTTCTTC. Protein product: CASSSPTRGAGEQFF.

The chain joins TRBV5-6 to TRBJ1-1; D gene uncertain. V lost 0 bases and J 3 bases, leaving 6 bases between the germline ends. In germline, CDR1 is SGHDT, CDR2 YYEEEE. The CDR3 has 13 residues. This CDR3 reads CASSLVGYTEAFF. The CDR3 DNA is TGTGCCAGCAGCTTGGTTGGTTACACTGAAGCTTTCTTT.

This clone was detected only once. The rearrangement links TRBV7-8 to TRBJ1-2; tentative D call: TRBD1 (5 bases). The CDR3 has 15 amino acids. Germline CDR1 SGHVS, CDR2 FQNEAQ. Between the trimmed V and J ends, which lost 1 base and 1 base, there was a span of 10 bases. The CDR3 spells CASSLDAGLNYGYTF. In DNA form, the CDR3 reads TGTGCCAGCAGCTTAGACGCGGGGCTTAACTATGGCTACACCTTC.

The chain employs TRBV7-9 and TRBJ2-7, with a possible D match to TRBD1 (6 bases). The germline V and J ends were trimmed by 1 base and 4 bases, with 11 bases remaining between them. CDR3 length: 14 amino acids. The V gene's germline CDR1 is SEHNR and CDR2 FQNEAQ (reference sequence). The CDR3 bases are TGTGCCAGCAGCTTAGTGGCAGGGGAGTACGAGCAGTACTTC. Encoded protein: CASSLVAGEYEQYF.

The chain combines TRBV2 with TRBJ1-4; TRBD1 agrees at 8 bases. J was trimmed by 8 bases and V by 5 bases; bases with no gene match: 13. Looked up from germline, CDR1 is SNHLY and CDR2 is FYNNEI. This CDR3 contains 16 residues. The CDR3 protein is CASSPQPGQVGEKLFF. CDR3 coding DNA: TGTGCCAGCAGTCCCCAACCGGGACAGGTGGGCGAAAAACTGTTTTTT.

CDR3 residues: CASGSPGLAEDYNEQFF. CDR3 coding DNA: TGTGCTAGTGGTTCACCGGGACTAGCGGAGGATTACAATGAGCAGTTCTTC. The chain joins TRBV12-5 to TRBJ2-1; 11 bases line up with TRBD2. Losses at the gene ends were 4 bases for V and 4 bases for J; bases not matched to a gene: 9. Looked up from germline, CDR1 is LGHNT and CDR2 is FRNRAP. The CDR3 covers 17 residues.

The CDR3 nucleotides are TGTGCCAGCAGCCAAGATGGACTGGAGCAGTACTTC. Its translation: CASSQDGLEQYF. The chain joins TRBV4-2 to TRBJ2-7; tentative D call: TRBD2 (5 bases). Trimming cost V 0 bases and J 7 bases, with 7 bases left between them. Germline V gene data show CDR1 as LGHNA and CDR2 as YNFKEQ. The CDR3 runs to 12 residues.

The V gene is TRBV7-6, the J gene TRBJ2-2; D ambiguous. CDR1 is SGHVS and CDR2 is FNYEAQ in the germline V gene. The CDR3 is made up of 12 amino acids. V lost 11 bases and J 4 bases, leaving 11 bases between the germline ends. The CDR3 DNA follows: TGTGCCGGCAAGCGCCCCACCGGGGAGCTGTTTTTT. This sequence encodes CAGKRPTGELFF. The variable domain in full, with the rest retrieved from reference TRBV7-6 and TRBJ2-2, is GAGVSQSPRYKVTKRGQDVALRCDPISGHVSLYWYRQALGQGPEFLTYFNYEAQQDKSGLPNDRFSAERPEGSISTLTIQRTEQRDSAMYRCAGKRPTGELFFGEGSRLTVL.

V is TRBV27 and J is TRBJ2-3; TRBD1 is a possible D gene (6 bases). This CDR3 has 12 residues. CDR1 and CDR2 (germline): MNHEY, SMNVEV (reference sequence). Deletions cut 9 bases from V and 5 bases from J, with 12 bases between. The CDR3 DNA reads as TGTGCCAGTAGTACAGGGAGAGATACGCAGTATTTT. Translation: CASSTGRDTQYF.

The chain recombines TRBV11-3 with TRBJ2-1; D not certain. This CDR3 is built from 14 residues. Trimming shortened V by 3 bases and J by 8 bases, and 14 bases separated the two germline ends. Germline V CDR1 and CDR2: SGHNT, YENEEA. CDR3 nucleotide sequence: TGTGCCAGCAGCTTCGCATACAGAGAGGATGAGCAGTTCTTC. Protein product: CASSFAYREDEQFF.

The rearrangement joins TRBV7-9 to TRBJ1-1; perhaps TRBD1 as D (6 bases). V was trimmed by 4 bases and J by 1 base, leaving 19 bases between them. This CDR3 is 17 amino acids long. CDR1 is SEHNR, CDR2 FQNEAQ, per germline (reference sequence). Here the CDR3 DNA reads TGTGCCAGCAGCTCCCCCTGGGAGGGGGGCAGGAACACTGAAGCTTTCTTT. It specifies CASSSPWEGGRNTEAFF.

This clone occurred once. CDR3: CASRLAGRRRTSTDTQYF. The CDR3 nucleotides are TGTGCAAGTCGCTTAGCAGGGCGGCGGCGGACTAGCACAGATACGCAGTATTTT. J is TRBJ2-3 and V is TRBV12-2; the DNA was not compared with TRBD2, the D call given in the table. TRBV12-2 is described as a pseudogene. The CDR3 contains 18 residues.

In the case of this clone: The same CDR3 arises from other DNA sequences in this sample as well. The chain is built from TRBV9 and TRBJ2-4; D is undetermined. In germline, CDR1 is SGDLS, CDR2 YYNGEE. Deletions cut 0 bases from V and 0 bases from J, with 7 bases between. CDR3 size: 15 residues. CDR3 residues: CASSVGSLAKNIQYF. The DNA of the CDR3 is TGTGCCAGCAGCGTAGGGTCTCTAGCCAAAAACATTCAGTACTTC.

The chain is built from TRBV6-5 and TRBJ1-3; tentatively, D is TRBD1 (5 bases). Germline V gives CDR1 MNHEY, CDR2 SVGAGI. The CDR3 runs to 15 residues. The germline V and J ends were trimmed by 0 bases and 8 bases, with 14 bases remaining between them. The CDR3 region has the DNA TGTGCCAGCAGTTACTCGGGGGTTTCTGGGGACACCATATATTTT. Translating gives CASSYSGVSGDTIYF.

The J gene is TRBJ2-7, the V gene TRBV19; D perhaps matches TRBD1 (5 bases). CDR1 LNHDA and CDR2 SQIVND come from the germline V gene (reference sequence). There are 16 residues in the CDR3. V lost 3 bases to trimming and J lost 5 bases, with 20 bases between them. Here the CDR3 DNA reads TGTGCCAGTAGTATTTACGGTGAGCAGGGAATCCACGAGCAGTACTTC. It codes for CASSIYGEQGIHEQYF.

CDR3 protein: CASSEGYEQYF. The CDR3 DNA follows: TGTGCCAGTAGTGAAGGCTACGAGCAGTACTTC. V gene TRBV19 combines with J gene TRBJ2-7; D is uncertain. Germline V gene data show CDR1 as LNHDA and CDR2 as SQIVND (reference sequence). This CDR3 has 11 amino acids. Trimming left V 5 bases short and J 3 bases short, with 5 bases between.